The 3 T cell receptor beta chains below come from one sample, sequenced in a study of chemoradiotherapy in HPV16-positive cancers. Profiling relied on immunoSEQ multiplex PCR, and the TCRdb table lists in-frame clones only, not all of them. The sample holds under 35,000 clones, over 90% seen once. Sequencing used blood, obtained from a patient who underwent chemoradiotherapy. These receptors originate from a human donor with HPV-associated anogenital cancer.

This chain links TRBV5-6 with TRBJ2-7; the D gene is possibly TRBD1 (5 bases). CDR3 size: 12 residues. Germline CDR1 reads SGHDT; CDR2 reads YYEEEE. V lost 1 base to trimming and J lost 6 bases, with 8 bases between them. The CDR3 spells CASSLSRVEQYF. CDR3 bases: TGTGCCAGCAGCTTGTCCAGGGTCGAGCAGTACTTC. Looking up the rest from reference TRBV5-6 and TRBJ2-7 gives the full variable domain: DAGVTQSPTHLIKTRGQQVTLRCSPKSGHDTVSWYQQALGQGPQFIFQYYEEEERQRGNFPDRFSGHQFPNYSSELNVNALLLGDSALYLCASSLSRVEQYFGPGTRLTVT.

This clone was counted once. The chain combines TRBV18 with TRBJ2-7; 10 positions match TRBD1. In germline, CDR1 is KGHSH, CDR2 LQKENI. The CDR3 consists of 16 residues. Trimming removed 0 bases from V and 3 bases from J; junction bases left unmatched: 5. Here the CDR3 reads CASSPPGTGVHYEQYF. The CDR3 coding sequence is TGTGCCAGCTCACCACCCGGGACAGGGGTTCACTACGAGCAGTACTTC.

The gene calls are TRBV7-2 and TRBJ2-7; tentatively, D is TRBD1 (5 bases). The ends were cut back, 2 bases at V and 2 bases at J, with 10 bases in the middle. There are 14 residues in the CDR3. Germline V lookup: CDR1 SGHTA, CDR2 FQGNSA. The CDR3 DNA reads TGTGCCAGCAGCTTATTTAAGGGGACCTACGAGCAGTACTTC. Translated, it gives CASSLFKGTYEQYF.